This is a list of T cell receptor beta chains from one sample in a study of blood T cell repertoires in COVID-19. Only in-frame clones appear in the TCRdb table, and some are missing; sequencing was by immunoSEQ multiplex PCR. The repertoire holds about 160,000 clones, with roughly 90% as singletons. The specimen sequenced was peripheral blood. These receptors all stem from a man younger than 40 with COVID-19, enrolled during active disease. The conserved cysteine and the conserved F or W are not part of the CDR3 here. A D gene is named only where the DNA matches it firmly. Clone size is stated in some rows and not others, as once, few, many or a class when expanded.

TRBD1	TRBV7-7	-	ASSLGTGTYEQY
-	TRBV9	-	ASSYTAGSTDTQY
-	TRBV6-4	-	ASSGEKDDSAPSYNSPLH
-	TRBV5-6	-	ASSFRITEAF
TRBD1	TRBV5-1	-	ASSLGGSNEQF
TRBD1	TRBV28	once	ASSSTGGSYEQY
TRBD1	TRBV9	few	ASSWTGYTGELF
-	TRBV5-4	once	ASSVDRPSSGNTIY
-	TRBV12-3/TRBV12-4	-	ASRNRQKHGYT
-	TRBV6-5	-	ATAGHQGGEQF
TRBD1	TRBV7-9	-	ASSLAQGVTEAF
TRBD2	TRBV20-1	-	SASPLAGRGGDEQF
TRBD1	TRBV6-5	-	ASTQTGGAPGELF
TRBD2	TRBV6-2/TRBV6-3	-	ASSSPGGNEQF
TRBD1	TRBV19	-	ASRNLGTGAYNEQF
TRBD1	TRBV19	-	ASSSGQGSSMNTEAF
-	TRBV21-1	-	ASSNLSGGDYNEQF
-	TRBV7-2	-	ASSLGVLNTGELF
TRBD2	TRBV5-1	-	ASNPLAGSYEQY
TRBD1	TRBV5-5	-	ASSTGTGVYEQY
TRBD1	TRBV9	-	ASSVARLPGTGEYEQY
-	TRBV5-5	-	ASSLWLQGGANTEAF
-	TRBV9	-	ASSPPPGGAQY
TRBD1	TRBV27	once	ASSEGQGWNEQF
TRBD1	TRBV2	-	ASKITGATNEKLF
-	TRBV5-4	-	ASSLVGQEHGYT
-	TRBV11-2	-	ASRDNQRMLNTEAF
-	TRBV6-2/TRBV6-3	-	ASSRFGTPSNQPQH
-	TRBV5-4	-	ASSFARSGELF
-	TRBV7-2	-	ASSLTGNQPQH
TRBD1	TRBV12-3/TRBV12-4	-	ASRDRGNTEAF
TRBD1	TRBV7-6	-	ASSPGQGFSNQPQH
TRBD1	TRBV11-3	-	ASSFGTGTEAF
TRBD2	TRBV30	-	AWETSGEVSSGTLKHNEQF
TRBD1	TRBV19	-	ASSGDRVNTGELF
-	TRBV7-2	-	ASSLAMATEAF
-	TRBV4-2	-	ASSQDRRSYEQY
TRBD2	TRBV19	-	ASSWTGTSGLYEQY
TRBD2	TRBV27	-	ASSLFAGVVYNEQF
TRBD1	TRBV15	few	ATSRQTGVGTEAF
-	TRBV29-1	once	SVDAQGTYEQY
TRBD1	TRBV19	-	ASSPRGTGGIYGYT
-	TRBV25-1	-	ASSEVDQAGKNNEQF
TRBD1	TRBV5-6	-	ASSLGQVEAF
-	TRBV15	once	ATSRTLEGMNTEAF
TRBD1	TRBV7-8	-	ASSLRDRGLNEKLF
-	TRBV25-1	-	ASSEVGVSSPLH
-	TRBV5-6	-	ASSPLRTVSTDTQY
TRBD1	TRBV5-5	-	ASSRTLGQGSGANVLT
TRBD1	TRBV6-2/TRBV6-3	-	ASSTPGQGDYGYT